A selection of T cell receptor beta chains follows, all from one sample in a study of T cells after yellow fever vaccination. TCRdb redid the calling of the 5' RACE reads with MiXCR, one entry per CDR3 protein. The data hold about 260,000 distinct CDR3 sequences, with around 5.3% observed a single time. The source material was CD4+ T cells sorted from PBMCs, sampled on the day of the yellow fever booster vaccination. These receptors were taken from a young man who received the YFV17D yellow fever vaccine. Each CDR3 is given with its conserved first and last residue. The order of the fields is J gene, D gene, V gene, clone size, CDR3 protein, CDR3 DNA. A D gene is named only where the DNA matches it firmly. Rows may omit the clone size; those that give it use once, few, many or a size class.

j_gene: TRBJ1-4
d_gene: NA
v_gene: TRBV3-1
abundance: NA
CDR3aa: CASSPTARRHEKLFF
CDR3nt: TGTGCCAGCAGCCCCACTGCCAGGCGGCATGAAAAACTGTTTTTT

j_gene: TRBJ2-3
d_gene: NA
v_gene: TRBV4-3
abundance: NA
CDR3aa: CASSPHTGRNTQYF
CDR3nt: TGCGCCAGCAGCCCTCACACTGGACGGAATACGCAGTATTTT

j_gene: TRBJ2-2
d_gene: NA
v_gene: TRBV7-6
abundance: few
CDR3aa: CASSWRQGSTGELFF
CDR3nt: TGTGCCAGCAGCTGGCGCCAGGGATCCACCGGGGAGCTGTTTTTT

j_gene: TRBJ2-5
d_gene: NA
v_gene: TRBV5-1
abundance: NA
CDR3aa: CASSLGVQEETQYF
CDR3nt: TGCGCCAGCAGCTTGGGAGTTCAGGAAGAGACCCAGTACTTC

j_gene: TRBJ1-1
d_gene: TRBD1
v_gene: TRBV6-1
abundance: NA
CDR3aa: CASLRGQGLNTEAFF
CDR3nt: TGTGCCAGCCTTAGGGGGCAGGGACTGAACACTGAAGCTTTCTTT

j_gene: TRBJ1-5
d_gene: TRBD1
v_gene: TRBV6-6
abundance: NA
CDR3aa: CASSYGRGIQPQHF
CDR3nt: TGTGCCAGCAGTTATGGCAGGGGGATTCAGCCCCAGCATTTT

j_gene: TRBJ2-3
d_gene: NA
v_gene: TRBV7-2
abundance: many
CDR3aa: CASSLITDTQYF
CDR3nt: TGTGCCAGCAGCTTAATAACAGATACGCAGTATTTT

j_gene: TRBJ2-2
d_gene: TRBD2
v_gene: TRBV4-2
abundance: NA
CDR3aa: CASSQGFSGGAGAGELFF
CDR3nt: TGTGCCAGCAGCCAAGGATTTAGCGGGGGGGCCGGGGCCGGGGAGCTGTTTTTT

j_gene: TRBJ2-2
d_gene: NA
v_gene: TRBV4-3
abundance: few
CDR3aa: CASSQGGQFGGELFF
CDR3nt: TGCGCCAGCAGCCAGGGAGGACAGTTCGGCGGGGAGCTGTTTTTT

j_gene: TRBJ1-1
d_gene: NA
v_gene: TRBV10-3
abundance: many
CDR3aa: CAISESGVTEAFF
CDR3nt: TGTGCCATCAGTGAATCAGGGGTCACTGAAGCTTTCTTT

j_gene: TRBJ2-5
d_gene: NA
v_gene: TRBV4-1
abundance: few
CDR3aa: CASSQDRASQETQYF
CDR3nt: TGCGCCAGCAGCCAAGACAGGGCTTCCCAAGAGACCCAGTACTTC

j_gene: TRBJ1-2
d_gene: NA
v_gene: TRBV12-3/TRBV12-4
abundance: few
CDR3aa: CASSLGLLGYTF
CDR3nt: TGTGCCAGCAGTTTGGGGTTATTGGGCTACACCTTC

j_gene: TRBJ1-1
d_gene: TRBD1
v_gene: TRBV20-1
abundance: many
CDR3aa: CSAATGGAGAFF
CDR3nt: TGCAGTGCAGCCACAGGGGGCGCGGGAGCTTTCTTT

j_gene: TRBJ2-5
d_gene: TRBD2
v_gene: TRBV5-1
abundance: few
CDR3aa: CASTRRAGGPGETQYF
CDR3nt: TGCGCCAGCACCCGTAGAGCGGGGGGGCCGGGGGAGACCCAGTACTTC

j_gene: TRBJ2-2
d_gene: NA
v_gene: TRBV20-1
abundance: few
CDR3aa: CSAGGNTGELFF
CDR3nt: TGCAGTGCCGGGGGAAACACCGGGGAGCTGTTTTTT

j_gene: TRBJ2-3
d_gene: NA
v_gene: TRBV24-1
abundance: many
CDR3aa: CATSTSGESDTQYF
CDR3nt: TGTGCCACCAGTACCTCCGGGGAGTCAGATACGCAGTATTTT

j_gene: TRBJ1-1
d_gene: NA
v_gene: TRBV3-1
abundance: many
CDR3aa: CASSGGENTEAFF
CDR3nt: TGTGCCAGCAGCGGGGGGGAGAACACTGAAGCTTTCTTT

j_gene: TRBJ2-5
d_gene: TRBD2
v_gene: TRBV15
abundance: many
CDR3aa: CATSGGGSQETQYF
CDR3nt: TGTGCCACCAGCGGGGGGGGATCCCAAGAGACCCAGTACTTC

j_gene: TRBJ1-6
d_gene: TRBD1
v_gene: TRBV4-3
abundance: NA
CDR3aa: CASGDGTGKDNSPLHF
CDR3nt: TGCGCCAGCGGGGACGGGACAGGGAAGGATAATTCACCCCTCCACTTT

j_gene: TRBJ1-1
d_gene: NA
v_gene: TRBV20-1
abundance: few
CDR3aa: CSAEGWAEAFF
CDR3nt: TGCAGTGCCGAAGGATGGGCCGAAGCTTTCTTT

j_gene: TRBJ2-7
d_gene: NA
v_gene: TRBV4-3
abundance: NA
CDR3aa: CASSRRVGGEDEQYF
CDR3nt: TGCGCCAGCAGCCGCAGAGTAGGAGGGGAGGACGAGCAGTACTTC

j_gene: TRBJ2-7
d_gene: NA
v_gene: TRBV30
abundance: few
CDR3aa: CAWTWGGYEQYF
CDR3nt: TGTGCCTGGACGTGGGGAGGCTACGAGCAGTACTTC

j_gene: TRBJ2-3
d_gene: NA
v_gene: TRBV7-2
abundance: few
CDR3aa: CASSPVSRQDTDTQYF
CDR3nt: TGTGCCAGCAGCCCTGTAAGTCGACAGGACACAGATACGCAGTATTTT

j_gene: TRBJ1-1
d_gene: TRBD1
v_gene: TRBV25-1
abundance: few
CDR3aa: CASSELQGSNTEAFF
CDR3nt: TGTGCCAGCAGTGAATTACAGGGGTCGAACACTGAAGCTTTCTTT

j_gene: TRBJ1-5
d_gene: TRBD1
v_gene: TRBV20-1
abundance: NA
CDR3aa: CSARDRVFQPQHF
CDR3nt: TGCAGTGCTAGGGACAGGGTATTTCAGCCCCAGCATTTT

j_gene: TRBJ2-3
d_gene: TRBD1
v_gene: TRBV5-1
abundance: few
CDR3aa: CASSSGAQGVGADTQYF
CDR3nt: TGCGCCAGCAGCTCGGGAGCACAGGGGGTCGGCGCAGATACGCAGTATTTT

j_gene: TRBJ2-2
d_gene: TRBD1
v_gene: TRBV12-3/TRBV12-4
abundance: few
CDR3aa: CASSFGTGSFGGELFF
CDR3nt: TGTGCCAGCAGTTTCGGGACAGGGTCCTTTGGCGGGGAGCTGTTTTTT

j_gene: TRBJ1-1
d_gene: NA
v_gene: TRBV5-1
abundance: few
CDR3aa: CASSSMDGNTEAFF
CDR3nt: TGCGCCAGCAGCTCGATGGACGGGAACACTGAAGCTTTCTTT

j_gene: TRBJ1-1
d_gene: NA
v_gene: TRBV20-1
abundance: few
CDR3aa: CSARIQGKNTEAFF
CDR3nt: TGCAGTGCTAGGATACAGGGAAAGAACACTGAAGCTTTCTTT

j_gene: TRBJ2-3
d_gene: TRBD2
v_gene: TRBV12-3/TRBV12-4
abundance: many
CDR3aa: CASSLTSGGAPDTQYF
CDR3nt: TGTGCCAGCAGCCTTACTAGCGGGGGGGCGCCAGATACGCAGTATTTT

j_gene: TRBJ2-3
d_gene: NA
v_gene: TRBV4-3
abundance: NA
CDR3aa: CASSQEGTRGGQVLGGSEDTQYF
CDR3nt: TGCGCCAGCAGCCAAGAGGGGACCCGCGGCGGACAAGTCCTGGGTGGGTCAGAGGATACGCAGTATTTT

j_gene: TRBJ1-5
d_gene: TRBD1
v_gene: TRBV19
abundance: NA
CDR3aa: CASRDRSGNQPQHF
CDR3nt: TGTGCCAGTAGGGACAGGTCGGGCAATCAGCCCCAGCATTTT

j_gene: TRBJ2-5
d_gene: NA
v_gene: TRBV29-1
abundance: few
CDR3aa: CSVDQSGRETQYF
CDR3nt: TGCAGCGTTGATCAGTCAGGGAGAGAGACCCAGTACTTC

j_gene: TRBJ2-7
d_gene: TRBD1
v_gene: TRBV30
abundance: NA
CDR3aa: CAWSPDRGDEQYF
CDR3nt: TGTGCCTGGAGCCCCGACAGGGGCGACGAGCAGTACTTC

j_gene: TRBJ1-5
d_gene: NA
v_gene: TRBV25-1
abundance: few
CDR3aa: CASQGPYAPQHF
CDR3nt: TGTGCCAGTCAAGGTCCCTACGCGCCCCAGCATTTT

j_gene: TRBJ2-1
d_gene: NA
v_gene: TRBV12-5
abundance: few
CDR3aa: CASGFFRRNFSYNEQFF
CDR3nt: TGTGCTAGTGGTTTTTTCCGGCGAAACTTCTCCTACAATGAGCAGTTCTTC

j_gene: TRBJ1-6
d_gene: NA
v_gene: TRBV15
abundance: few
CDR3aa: CATSGRPGQNSPLHF
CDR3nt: TGTGCCACCAGCGGCCGGCCAGGGCAGAATTCACCCCTCCACTTT

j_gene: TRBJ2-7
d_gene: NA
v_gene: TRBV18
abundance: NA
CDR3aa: CASSPDRISYEQYF
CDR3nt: TGTGCCAGCTCACCCGACAGGATCTCCTACGAGCAGTACTTC

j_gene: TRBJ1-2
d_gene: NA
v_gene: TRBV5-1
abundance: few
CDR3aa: CASSLSRQANYGYTF
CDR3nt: TGCGCCAGCAGCTTGTCCAGGCAAGCTAACTATGGCTACACCTTC

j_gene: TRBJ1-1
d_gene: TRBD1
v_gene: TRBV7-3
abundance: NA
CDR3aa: CASSRTGTGGKTEAFF
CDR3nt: TGTGCCAGCAGCCGGACAGGGACCGGAGGGAAGACTGAAGCTTTCTTT

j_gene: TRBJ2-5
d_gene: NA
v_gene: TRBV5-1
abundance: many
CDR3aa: CASSGDQETQYF
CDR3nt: TGCGCCAGCAGCGGGGACCAAGAGACCCAGTACTTC

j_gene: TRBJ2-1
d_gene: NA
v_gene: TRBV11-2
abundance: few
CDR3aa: CASSISGGRSYNEQFF
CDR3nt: TGTGCCAGCAGCATTTCCGGGGGCCGCTCCTACAATGAGCAGTTCTTC

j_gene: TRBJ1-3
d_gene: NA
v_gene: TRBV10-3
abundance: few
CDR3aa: CAISVGDVSGNTIYF
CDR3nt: TGTGCCATCAGTGTGGGGGACGTCTCTGGAAACACCATATATTTT

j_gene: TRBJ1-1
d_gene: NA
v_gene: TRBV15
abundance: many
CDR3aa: CATSRDPNTEAFF
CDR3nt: TGTGCCACCAGCAGAGATCCTAACACTGAAGCTTTCTTT

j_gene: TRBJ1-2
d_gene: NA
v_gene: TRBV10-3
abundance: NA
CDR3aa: CAIFRTDGYTF
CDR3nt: TGTGCCATCTTCAGGACAGATGGCTACACCTTC

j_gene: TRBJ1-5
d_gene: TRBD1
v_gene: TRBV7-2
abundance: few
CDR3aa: CASSFTGVQPQHF
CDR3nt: TGTGCCAGCAGCTTTACAGGGGTCCAGCCCCAGCATTTT

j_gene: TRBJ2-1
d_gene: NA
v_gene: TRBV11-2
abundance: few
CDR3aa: CASSLRDNEQFF
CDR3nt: TGTGCCAGCAGCTTAAGGGACAATGAGCAGTTCTTC

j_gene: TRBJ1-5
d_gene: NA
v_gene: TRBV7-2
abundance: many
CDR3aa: CASSLVWVPNQPQHF
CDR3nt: TGTGCCAGCAGCTTAGTTTGGGTGCCGAATCAGCCCCAGCATTTT

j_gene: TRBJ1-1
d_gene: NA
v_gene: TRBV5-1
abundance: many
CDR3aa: CASSLASLNMNTEAFF
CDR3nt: TGCGCCAGCAGCTTGGCCAGTCTAAACATGAACACTGAAGCTTTCTTT

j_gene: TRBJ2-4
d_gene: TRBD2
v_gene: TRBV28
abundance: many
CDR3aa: CASSSSVGRGGNIQYF
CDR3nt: TGTGCCAGCAGTTCATCGGTGGGGCGGGGGGGAAACATTCAGTACTTC

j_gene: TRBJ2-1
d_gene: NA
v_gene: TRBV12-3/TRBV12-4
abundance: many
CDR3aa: CASSPTPSSYNEQFF
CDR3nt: TGTGCCAGCAGCCCGACACCTAGCTCCTACAATGAGCAGTTCTTC

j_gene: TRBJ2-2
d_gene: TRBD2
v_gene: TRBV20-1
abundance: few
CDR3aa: CSARGLTSGGNTGELFF
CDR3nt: TGCAGTGCCCGAGGACTGACTAGCGGGGGAAACACCGGGGAGCTGTTTTTT

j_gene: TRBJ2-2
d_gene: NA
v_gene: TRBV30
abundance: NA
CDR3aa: CAWSVGWGRELFF
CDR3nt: TGTGCCTGGAGTGTAGGTTGGGGTAGGGAGCTGTTTTTT

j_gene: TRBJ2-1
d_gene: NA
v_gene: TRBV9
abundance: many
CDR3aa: CASSPTHGGFPGNEQFF
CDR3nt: TGTGCCAGCAGCCCAACCCACGGGGGCTTCCCTGGTAATGAGCAGTTCTTC

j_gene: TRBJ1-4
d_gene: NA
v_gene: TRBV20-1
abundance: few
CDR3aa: CSARGTKEGGNEKLFF
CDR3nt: TGCAGTGCTAGAGGAACGAAGGAGGGGGGGAATGAAAAACTGTTTTTT

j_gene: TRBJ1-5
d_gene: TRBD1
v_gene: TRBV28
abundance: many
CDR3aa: CASSLAGLTGERQPQHF
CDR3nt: TGTGCCAGCAGCCTAGCCGGCCTGACAGGGGAGCGACAGCCCCAGCATTTT

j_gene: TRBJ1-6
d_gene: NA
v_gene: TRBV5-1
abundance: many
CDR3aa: CASSFGGFSPLHF
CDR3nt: TGCGCCAGCAGCTTTGGAGGGTTTTCACCCCTCCACTTT